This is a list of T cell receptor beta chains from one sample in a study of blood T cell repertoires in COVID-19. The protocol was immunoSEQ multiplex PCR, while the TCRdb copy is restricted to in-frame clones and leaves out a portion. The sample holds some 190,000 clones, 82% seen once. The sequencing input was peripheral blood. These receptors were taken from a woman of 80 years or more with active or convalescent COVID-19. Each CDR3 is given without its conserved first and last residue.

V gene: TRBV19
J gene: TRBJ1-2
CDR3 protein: ASRGQGQDYGYT

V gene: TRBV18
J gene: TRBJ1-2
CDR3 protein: ASSPDGGSGGGPYGYT

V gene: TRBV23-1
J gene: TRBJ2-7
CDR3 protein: ASSQDEVWSYEQY

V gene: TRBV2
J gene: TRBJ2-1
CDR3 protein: ASSEHVSYDNEQF

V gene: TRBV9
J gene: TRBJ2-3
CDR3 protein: ASSVATGDRVGDTQY

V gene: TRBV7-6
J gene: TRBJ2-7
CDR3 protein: ASSPWHESSYEQY

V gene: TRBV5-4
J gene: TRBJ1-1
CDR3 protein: ASSPPRGAGVAF

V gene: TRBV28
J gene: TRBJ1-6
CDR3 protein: ASSLGTGASPLH

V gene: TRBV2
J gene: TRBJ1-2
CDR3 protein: ASTTGGRHT

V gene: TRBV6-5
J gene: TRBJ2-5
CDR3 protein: ATFQETQY

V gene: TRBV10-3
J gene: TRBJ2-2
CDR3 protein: AIRPSGTGTGELF

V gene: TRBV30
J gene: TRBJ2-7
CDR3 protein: AWSGGSGYLIAPYEQY

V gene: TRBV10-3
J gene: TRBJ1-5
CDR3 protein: AISESGQGRGNQPQH

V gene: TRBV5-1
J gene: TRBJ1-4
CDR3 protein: ASSSGQGASTNEKLF

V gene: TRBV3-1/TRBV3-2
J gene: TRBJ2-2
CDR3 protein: ASSQGLAGTGELF

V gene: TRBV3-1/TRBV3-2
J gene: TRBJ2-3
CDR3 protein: ASSQLAGRADTQY

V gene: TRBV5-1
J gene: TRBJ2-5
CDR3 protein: ASSLQTRGGETQY

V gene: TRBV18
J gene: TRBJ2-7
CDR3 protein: ASSSGLAGGRKVVEQY

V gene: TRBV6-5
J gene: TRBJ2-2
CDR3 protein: ASKQGAGTGELF

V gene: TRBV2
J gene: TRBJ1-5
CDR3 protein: ASSVGQGRGQPQH

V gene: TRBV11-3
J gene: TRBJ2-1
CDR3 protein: ASSKRQGSKNKQF

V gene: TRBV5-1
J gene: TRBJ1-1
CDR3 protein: ASSFSPQWEAF